The text below deals with one T cell receptor (beta chain). Its antigen is still unknown. No qualities accompany the bases; no much larger clone lies one base away. The Qiagen DNeasy kit was used to extract genomic DNA both from unsorted PBMCs and from the negatively selected CD4+ and CD8+ fractions. Using primers that anneal to V and J segments, immunoSEQ multiplex PCR amplified the TCR beta CDR3 regions. Amplification bias was minimized using a synthetic immune receptor repertoire, and residual bias was removed computationally after sequencing. Per the authors' processing: Custom Python scripts were used to quantify repertoire diversity as the Shannon entropy index. Unsorted, CD4+ and CD8+ repertoires were analyzed separately, except in combined analyses where CD4+ and CD8+ sequences were merged in silico. Imported from immuneACCESS, the table was reduced by TCRdb to in-frame sequences with V and J called. These copies leave out some clones; in studies compared against another copy, an unresolved V gene accounts for under half, and the cause of the remainder is not known. The DNA gave D and trimming, while V, J and clone size come from that table. The table for this sample lists some 23,000 clones; 91% of them were counted only once. 0.5% to 0.55% of the sample belongs to the ten largest clones.

The CDR3 starts with the cysteine, ends with the phenylalanine, and has 16 residues. Just the 48-base CDR3 DNA is kept, in frame starting at base 1. CDR1 and CDR2 (KGHSH, LQKENI) derive from the germline V gene. Trimming takes 4 bases from V and 0 bases from J, and the germline ends sit 15 bases apart. These data belong to a study of PD-1 blockade in classical Hodgkin lymphoma (TCRdb year 2020). About the full investigation: The study used CyTOF and TCR beta sequencing to define a peripheral blood immune signature of response to PD-1 blockade in classical Hodgkin lymphoma.

The intended sense of this specimen's time point label: newly diagnosed, previously untreated cHL patient sample. A Miltenyi CD4+ T cell isolation kit was used for magnetic negative selection to purify CD4+ T cells from thawed PBMCs. To serve as a comparison group for the relapsed/refractory trial patients, PBMCs were sequenced from patients with newly diagnosed, previously untreated classical Hodgkin lymphoma. Peripheral blood was collected in 8 mL Vacutainer Cell Preparation Tubes, from which PBMCs were isolated by centrifugation and then cryopreserved. Purified CD4+ and CD8+ fractions were generated only in cases for which an additional PBMC sample was available. Magnetically labelled cells were removed on LS columns in a quadroMACS separator, and the flow-through was retained as the purified fraction. Points the paper makes about the study in general: The study was limited to a single clinical trial cohort, and causes of repertoire differences, possibly disease activity or prior therapy, remained undefined. Newly diagnosed patients were reported to have lower baseline TCR diversity than healthy donors, and relapsed/refractory patients were reported to have lower baseline TCR diversity still.

The chain uses TRBV18 and TRBJ1-1; no D gene call is confident. Sequencing was performed on CD4+ T cells from blood. The TCR was taken from a human donor with classical Hodgkin lymphoma. The nucleotide sequence is given as TGTGCCAGCTCACTAGAGACGGGAGAGATGAACACTGAAGCTTTCTTT. This yields the protein CASSLETGEMNTEAFF.